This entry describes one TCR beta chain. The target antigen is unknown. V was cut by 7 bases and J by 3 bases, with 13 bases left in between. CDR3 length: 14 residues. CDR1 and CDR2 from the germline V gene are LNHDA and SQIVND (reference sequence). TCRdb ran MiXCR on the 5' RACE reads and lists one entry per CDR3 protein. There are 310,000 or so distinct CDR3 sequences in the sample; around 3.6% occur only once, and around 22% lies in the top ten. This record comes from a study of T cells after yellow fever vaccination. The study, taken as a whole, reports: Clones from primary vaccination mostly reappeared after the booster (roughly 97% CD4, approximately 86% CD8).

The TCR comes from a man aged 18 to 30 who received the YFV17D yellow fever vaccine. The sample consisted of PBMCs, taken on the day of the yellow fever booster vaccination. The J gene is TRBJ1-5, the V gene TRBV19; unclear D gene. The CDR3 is CASNPPAPNQPQHF. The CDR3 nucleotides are TGTGCCAGTAACCCTCCAGCGCCCAATCAGCCCCAGCATTTT.